This T cell receptor (beta chain) was documented in a study of T cell changes during pregnancy in multiple sclerosis (dated by TCRdb to about 2019). Regarding the complete study: The study examined how the T cell repertoire changed over the course of pregnancy in women with multiple sclerosis.

Sequences SGHNT (CDR1) and YENEEA (CDR2) are obtained from the germline V gene. V loses 0 bases of germline sequence and J loses 4 bases, and the interval between the two ends is 12 bases. Taken from cysteine to phenylalanine, the CDR3 has 15 residues. The DNA shown is the 45-base CDR3, in frame from base 1. With respect to this clone: No antigen is known for it. No clone much larger than this one lies a single base away; base qualities are absent.

The library was produced with the immunoSEQ multiplex PCR assay. TCRdb limited this immuneACCESS table to in-frame rearrangements with V and J called. A share of clones is missing; checked studies link under half to unresolved V genes, and the rest is unexplained. In this sample the table shows over 85,000 clones, 90% to 95% of which occur a single time. The ten largest make up 1.5% to 2% of the sample. Sequences were derived from peripheral blood, sampled after pregnancy. The sequence derives from a female donor in good health, enrolled as a control in a pregnancy study. The V and J segments used are TRBV11-3 and TRBJ2-5; matching of 5 bases hints at TRBD2 as the D gene. The nucleotides are TGTGCCAGCAGCTTAGAGGGTGCGGGTCGAGAGACCCAGTACTTC. Translated, this gives CASSLEGAGRETQYF.